This T cell receptor (beta chain) was sequenced in a study of T cells in Graves' hyperthyroidism and ophthalmopathy. Germline V gene lookup returns CDR1 LNHNV and CDR2 YYDKDF (reference sequence). V was cut by 5 bases and J by 2 bases, with 9 bases left in between. This CDR3 contains 13 residues. What was amplified from RNA transcripts were TCR beta CDR3 regions. HTBI primers drove first-round RT-PCR of the TCR CDR3. MiXCR was run by TCRdb on the multiplex PCR reads, yielding one entry per CDR3 protein. This table holds fewer than 600,000 distinct CDR3 sequences, 14% found once. The sequenced sample was blood. The gene calls are TRBV15 and TRBJ1-2, with D possibly TRBD1 on 6 matching bases. This sequence originates from a woman between 18 and 29 years old with Graves' hyperthyroidism. CDR3 sequence: CATSDGQNYGYTF. For the CDR3, the DNA is TGTGCCACCAGCGACGGACAGAACTATGGCTACACCTTC.